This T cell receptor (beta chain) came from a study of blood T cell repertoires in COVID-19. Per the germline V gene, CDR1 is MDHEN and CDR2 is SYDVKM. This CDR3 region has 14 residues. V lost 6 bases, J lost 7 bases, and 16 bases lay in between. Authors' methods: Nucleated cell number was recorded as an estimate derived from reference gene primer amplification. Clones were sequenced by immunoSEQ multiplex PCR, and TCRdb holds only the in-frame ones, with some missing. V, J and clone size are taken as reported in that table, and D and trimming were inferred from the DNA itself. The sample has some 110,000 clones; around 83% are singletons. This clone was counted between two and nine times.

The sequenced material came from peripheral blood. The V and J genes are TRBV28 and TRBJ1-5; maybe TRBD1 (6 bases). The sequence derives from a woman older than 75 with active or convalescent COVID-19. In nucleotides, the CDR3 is TGTGCCAGCAGCCCTAGAACAGGGACACAGCCCCAGCATTTT. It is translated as CASSPRTGTQPQHF.